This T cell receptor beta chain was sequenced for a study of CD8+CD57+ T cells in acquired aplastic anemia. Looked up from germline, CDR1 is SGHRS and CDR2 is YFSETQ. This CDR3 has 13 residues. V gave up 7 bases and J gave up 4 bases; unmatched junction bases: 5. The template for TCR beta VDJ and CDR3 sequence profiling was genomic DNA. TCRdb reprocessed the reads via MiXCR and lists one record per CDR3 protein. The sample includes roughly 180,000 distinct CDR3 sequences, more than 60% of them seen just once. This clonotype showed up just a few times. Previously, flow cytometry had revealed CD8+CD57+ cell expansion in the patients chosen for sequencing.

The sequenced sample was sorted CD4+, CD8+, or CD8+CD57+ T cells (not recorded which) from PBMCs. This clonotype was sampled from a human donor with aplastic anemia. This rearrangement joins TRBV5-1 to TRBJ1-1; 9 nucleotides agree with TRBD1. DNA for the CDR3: TGCGCCAGCGGCAGGGACAGGGTCACTGAAGCTTTCTTT. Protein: CASGRDRVTEAFF.